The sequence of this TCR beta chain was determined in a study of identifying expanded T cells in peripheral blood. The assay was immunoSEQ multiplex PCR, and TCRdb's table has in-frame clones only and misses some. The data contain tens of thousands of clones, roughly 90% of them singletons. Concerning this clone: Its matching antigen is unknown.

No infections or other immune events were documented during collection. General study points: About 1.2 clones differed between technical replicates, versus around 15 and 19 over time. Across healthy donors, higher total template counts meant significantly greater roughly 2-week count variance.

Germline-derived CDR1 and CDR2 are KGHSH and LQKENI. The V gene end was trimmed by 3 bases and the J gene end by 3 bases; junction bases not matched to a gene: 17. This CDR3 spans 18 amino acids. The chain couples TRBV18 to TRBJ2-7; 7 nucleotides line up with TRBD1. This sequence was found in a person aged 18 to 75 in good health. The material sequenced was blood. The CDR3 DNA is TGTGCCAGCTCACCTTTCCGCTTGGCGTCAGGGGGAATCTACGAGCAGTACTTC. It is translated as CASSPFRLASGGIYEQYF.